These 11 T cell receptor beta chains were all obtained from the same sample, sequenced in a study of beta chain features in type 1 diabetes. Every isolated RNA sample was fully reverse transcribed, so sequencing captured expressed TCRB transcripts. Produced via immunoSEQ multiplex PCR; TCRdb's table is partial and in-frame only. The repertoire includes hundreds of thousands of clones, around 9.6% of them detected once, and approximately 0.03% sits in the top ten. What was sequenced was naive CD4+ T cells from blood. These receptors were obtained from a woman aged 18 to 35 in good health.

This clone appeared a few times. The chain is built from TRBV4-1 and TRBJ1-1; 7 bases fit TRBD1. V shed 0 bases, J shed 4 bases, and the junction held 5 bases outside the gene matches. CDR3 size: 15 residues. Germline V CDR1 and CDR2: MGHRA, YSYEKL. The CDR3 DNA reads TGCGCCAGCAGCCAAGAGACAGGGCTTGTCACTGAAGCTTTCTTT. Amino acid sequence: CASSQETGLVTEAFF.

The chain joins TRBV18 to TRBJ1-5, with TRBD1 matching 9 bases. The CDR3 has 17 amino acids. Germline V gene sequence: CDR1 KGHSH, CDR2 LQKENI. V shed 2 bases and J 4 bases; nucleotides not matched to a gene: 9. CDR3 loop: CASSPSGTGRRNQPQHF. In DNA, the CDR3 is TGTGCCAGCTCACCATCCGGGACAGGGAGAAGGAATCAGCCCCAGCATTTT.

This clone was counted only a few times. The V and J genes are TRBV30 and TRBJ1-2; 9 nucleotides match TRBD1. The germline CDR1 and CDR2 sequences are GTSNPN and SVGIG (reference sequence). The V and J ends lost 8 bases and 3 bases, in that order; junction bases with no gene match: 13. CDR3 length: 15 amino acids. CDR3 DNA sequence: TGTGCCCAACAGGGGGCTATTTTTGTGGACTATGGCTACACCTTC. Its translation is CAQQGAIFVDYGYTF.

The chain uses TRBV12-5 and TRBJ2-4; TRBD1 might be the D (5 bases). Germline loops: CDR1 LGHNT, CDR2 FRNRAP. The V and J ends lost 5 bases and 7 bases respectively, with 12 bases between them. The CDR3 runs 13 residues. The CDR3 loop reads CASGPDRPNIQYF. DNA for the CDR3: TGTGCTAGTGGTCCCGACAGACCGAACATTCAGTACTTC.

V and J are TRBV6-5 and TRBJ2-3; 8 nucleotides agree with TRBD1. Losses at the gene ends were 4 bases for V and 0 bases for J; bases not matched to a gene: 0. CDR1 and CDR2 (germline): MNHEY, SVGAGI. CDR3 length equals 14 residues. CDR3 sequence (DNA): TGTGCCAGCAGTTGGACAGGGAGCACAGATACGCAGTATTTT. Protein product: CASSWTGSTDTQYF.

The chain combines TRBV7-9 with TRBJ1-2; no clear D gene. V lost 5 bases and J 4 bases, leaving 14 bases between the germline ends. Germline-derived CDR1 and CDR2 are SEHNR and FQNEAQ (reference sequence). The CDR3 is 14 residues long. The CDR3 loop reads CASSLRELAYGYTF. The DNA for the CDR3 is TGTGCCAGCAGCCTAAGGGAGCTCGCCTATGGCTACACCTTC.

The chain joins TRBV6-6 to TRBJ1-5; TRBD1 matches at 8 bases. CDR3 length equals 13 residues. Looked up from germline, CDR1 is MNHNY and CDR2 is SVGAGI (reference sequence). Germline trimming cut 6 bases from V and 6 bases from J; bases unmatched to any gene: 4. The CDR3 sequence: CASSDRGGQPQHF. CDR3 DNA sequence: TGTGCCAGCAGCGACAGGGGAGGTCAGCCCCAGCATTTT.

Only a few counts were recorded for this clone. The V gene is TRBV6-6, the J gene TRBJ1-2; TRBD1 matches at 9 bases. The CDR3 contains 16 residues. The V gene's germline CDR1 is MNHNY and CDR2 SVGAGI (reference sequence). V shed 5 bases, J shed 8 bases, and the junction held 15 bases outside the gene matches. The CDR3 sequence is CASSPRGQGPLTGYTF. The DNA for the CDR3 is TGTGCCAGCAGTCCCCGGGGACAGGGCCCGTTAACCGGCTACACCTTC.

This clone was found a few times. The chain carries TRBV6-1 and TRBJ1-2; weak D call: TRBD1 (6 bases). CDR1 and CDR2 from the germline V gene are MNHNS and SASEGT. CDR3 length: 13 residues. Trimming removed 6 bases at V and 3 bases at J, with 11 bases between. Here the CDR3 reads CASRTGRDYGYTF. The CDR3, as DNA: TGTGCCAGCAGAACAGGGAGGGACTATGGCTACACCTTC.

This clone was counted between two and nine times. The rearrangement joins TRBV6-1 to TRBJ2-1; a possible D gene is TRBD1 (5 bases). Germline-derived CDR1 and CDR2 are MNHNS and SASEGT. The CDR3 runs 12 residues. V was shortened by 7 bases and J by 6 bases, with 10 bases between the two germline ends. The CDR3 spells CASKGVFNEQFF. The CDR3 DNA reads TGTGCCAGCAAAGGGGTGTTCAATGAGCAGTTCTTC.

This clone was counted only a few times. This chain links TRBV9 with TRBJ2-1; tentative D call: TRBD2 (6 bases). The CDR3 has 13 amino acids. The V end lost 1 base, the J end lost 6 bases, and 8 bases lay between the germline ends. Per the germline V gene, CDR1 is SGDLS and CDR2 is YYNGEE. The CDR3 DNA is TGTGCCAGCAGCGTAAGGGGAGGCAATGAGCAGTTCTTC. Translated, it gives CASSVRGGNEQFF.